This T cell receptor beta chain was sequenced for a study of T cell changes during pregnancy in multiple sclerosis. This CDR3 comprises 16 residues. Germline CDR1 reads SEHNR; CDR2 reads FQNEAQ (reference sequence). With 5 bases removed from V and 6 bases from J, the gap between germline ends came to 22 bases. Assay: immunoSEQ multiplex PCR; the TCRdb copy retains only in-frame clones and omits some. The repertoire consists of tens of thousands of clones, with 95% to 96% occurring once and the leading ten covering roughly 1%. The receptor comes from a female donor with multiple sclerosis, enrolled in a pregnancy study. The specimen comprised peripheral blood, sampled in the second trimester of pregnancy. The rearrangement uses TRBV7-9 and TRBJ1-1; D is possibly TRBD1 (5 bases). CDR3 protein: CASSDRVGAGRAEAFF. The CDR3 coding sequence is TGTGCCAGCAGCGACCGAGTTGGGGCAGGCAGAGCTGAAGCTTTCTTT.